Here is one T cell receptor beta chain with its context. Its antigen is currently not known. Nothing much larger sits one base from this clone, and base qualities are not available. In addition, sequencing in three donor pairs included unstimulated CD8+ effector memory subsets alongside CD4+ naive, CD8+ naive, CD8+ TEMRA and CD4+ memory subsets. Sorted unstimulated T cells and proliferating T cells recovered from mixed lymphocyte reactions were subjected to TCRbeta CDR3 sequencing. Fresh whole blood from fewer than 11 HLA-typed healthy donors was used to isolate PBMCs. This entry is derived from a study of siplizumab effects on memory and regulatory T cells (dated by TCRdb to about 2019). Broadly, across the study: The effect of the anti-CD2 antibody siplizumab on alloreactive T-cell subsets was examined in allogeneic mixed lymphocyte reactions constructed from human PBMCs.

Study-level results and caveats: Siplizumab significantly reduced the cumulative frequency of alloreactive sequences traceable to unstimulated CD4+ memory T cells. Because sequences at frequencies below about 10^-5 were poorly captured, only a minor fraction of alloreactive clones could be mapped back to unstimulated subsets. Whether proliferating Tregs from siplizumab cultures actually had suppressive function was not functionally confirmed. About 80-96% of proliferating CD4+ or CD8+ clones could not be given a naive or memory phenotype. Of the alloreactive CD4+ clones that could be mapped, the Treg-derived share averaged about 67% with siplizumab compared with around 27% in control reactions. Unstimulated naive T cells appeared more diverse than memory T cells, and naive cells seemed to contribute substantially to the alloresponse.

Libraries were built with the immunoSEQ multiplex PCR assay. Roughly 10^5 TCR templates per sample were assayed on the deep sequencing platform. Genomic DNA extracted from sorted T cells was used for TCRbeta CDR3 sequencing. Per the original workflow: The R programming language was used for clonal analysis of TCRbeta CDR3 data. Alloreactive CD4+ and CD8+ clones were identified by comparing unstimulated samples to CFSE-low samples taken after the reaction. Regulatory or non-regulatory origin was assigned to alloreactive CD4+ clones by matching of sequences to sorted unstimulated Treg and non-Treg repertoires. TCRdb mirrors the immuneACCESS table, restricted to in-frame sequences. Some clones are absent from its copies; in checked studies, under half trace to an unresolved V gene, and the reason for the others is unknown. That table supplies the V and J calls and clone size; D and trimming were determined from the DNA. In this sample the table shows more than 45,000 clones, roughly 97% of which occur a single time. The leading ten clones occupy approximately 0.6% of the sample.

This TCR derives from a human donor in good health. Sequenced sample: naive CD4+ T cells sorted from blood. In light of the paper, this sample's cell subset or site label describes: unstimulated naive T cells.

The bases read TGTGCCAGCTCACCACTATTAGCGGGGCTCTACGAGCAGTACTTC. The resulting protein is CASSPLLAGLYEQYF. In this chain, TRBV18 is recombined with TRBJ2-7, with 8 bases aligning to TRBD2. The germline V gene provides CDR1 KGHSH and CDR2 LQKENI. The CDR3 starts with the cysteine, ends with the phenylalanine, and has 15 residues. Only the CDR3 DNA is retained, 45 bases long and in frame from the first base. V ends up 1 base short and J 3 bases short, with an unmatched junction base count of 5.